The present T cell receptor (beta chain) was sequenced within a study of cytomegalovirus exposure and HLA in healthy donors. Background on the study: A prior analysis found 117 million unique TCR beta sequences from 150 million to 200 million T cells.

This clone was recorded once. What it binds is unknown. This PCR relied on a set of 60 Vbeta primers and 13 Jbeta primers. TCRdb keeps only in-frame clones here, not all; method: immunoSEQ multiplex PCR. The sample lists roughly 120,000 clones, around 80% occurring once. This CDR3 comprises 15 residues. Deletions cut 0 bases from V and 5 bases from J, with 13 bases between. The V gene's germline CDR1 is SGHTA and CDR2 FQGNSA. Points from the study as a whole: The HLA-A and HLA-B alleles of most subjects were reportedly predicted accurately from TCR beta sequences. There were over 150 TCR beta chains listed as cytomegalovirus-associated. Common viral pathogens were later found to be apparently linked to several of the most significant clusters.

The sequenced sample was PBMCs. J is TRBJ1-2 and V is TRBV7-2; no reliable D call. This TCR came from a man aged 25 to 40 in good health and CMV-seropositive. In DNA, the CDR3 is TGTGCCAGCAGCTTAGCGCTGGCAGGCAGTTATGGCTACACCTTC. Translating gives CASSLALAGSYGYTF.